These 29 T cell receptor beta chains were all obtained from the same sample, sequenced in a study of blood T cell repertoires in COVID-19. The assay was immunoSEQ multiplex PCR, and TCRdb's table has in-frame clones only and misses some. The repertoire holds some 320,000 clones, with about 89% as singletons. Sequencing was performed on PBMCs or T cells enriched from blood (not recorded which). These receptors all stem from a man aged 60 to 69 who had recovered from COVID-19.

The CDR3, as DNA: TGCGCCAGCAGCGAAATGCTGGGAGGAATCTACAATGAGCAGTTCTTC. This translates into CASSEMLGGIYNEQFF. This rearrangement joins TRBV5-1 to TRBJ2-1, with D possibly being TRBD2 (6 bases). This CDR3 comprises 16 residues. Trimming pared 4 bases from V and 3 bases from J, leaving 17 bases between. Germline-derived CDR1 and CDR2 are SGHRS and YFSETQ.

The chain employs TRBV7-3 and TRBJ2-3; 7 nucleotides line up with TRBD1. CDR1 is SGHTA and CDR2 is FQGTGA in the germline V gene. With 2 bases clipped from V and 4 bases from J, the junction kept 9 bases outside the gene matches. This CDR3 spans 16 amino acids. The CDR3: CASSLSGTVGPDTQYF. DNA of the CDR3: TGTGCCAGCAGCTTATCAGGGACAGTTGGTCCAGATACGCAGTATTTT.

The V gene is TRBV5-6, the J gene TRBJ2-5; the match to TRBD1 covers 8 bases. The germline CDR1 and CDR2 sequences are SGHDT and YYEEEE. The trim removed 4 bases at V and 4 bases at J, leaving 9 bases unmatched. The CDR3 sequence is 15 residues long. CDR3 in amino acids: CASSKDRGALETQYF. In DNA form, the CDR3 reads TGTGCCAGCAGCAAAGACAGGGGAGCGTTAGAGACCCAGTACTTC.

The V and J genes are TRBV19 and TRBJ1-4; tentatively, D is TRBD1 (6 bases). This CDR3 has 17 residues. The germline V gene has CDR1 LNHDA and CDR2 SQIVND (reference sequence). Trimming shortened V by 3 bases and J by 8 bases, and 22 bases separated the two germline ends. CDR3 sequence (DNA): TGTGCCAGTAGTATTACGTCGGGCCACAGGGAAAGAGAAAAACTGTTTTTT. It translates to CASSITSGHREREKLFF.

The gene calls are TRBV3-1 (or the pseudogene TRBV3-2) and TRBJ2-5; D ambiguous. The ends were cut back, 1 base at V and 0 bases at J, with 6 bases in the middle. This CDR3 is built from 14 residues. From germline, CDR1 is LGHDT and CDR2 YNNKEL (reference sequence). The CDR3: CASSQVRDQETQYF. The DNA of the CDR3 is TGTGCCAGCAGCCAAGTCCGGGACCAAGAGACCCAGTACTTC.

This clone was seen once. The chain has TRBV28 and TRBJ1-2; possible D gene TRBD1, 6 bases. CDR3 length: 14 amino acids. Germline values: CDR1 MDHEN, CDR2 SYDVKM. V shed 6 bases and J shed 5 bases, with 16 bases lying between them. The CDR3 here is CASSRAGQFYGYTF. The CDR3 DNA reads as TGTGCCAGCAGCCGGGCCGGACAGTTTTATGGCTACACCTTC.

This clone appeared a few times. CDR3 region: CASSSLGGSPYNEQFF. The CDR3 coding sequence is TGTGCCAGCAGCTCGCTTGGCGGGAGTCCCTACAATGAGCAGTTCTTC. The rearrangement joins TRBV11-2 to TRBJ2-1; 7 positions match TRBD2. The junction had 8 bases not matched to a gene; V was cut back by 4 bases and J by 2 bases. The germline CDR1 and CDR2 sequences are SGHAT and FQNNGV. The CDR3 is 16 amino acids.

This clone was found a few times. The CDR3 nucleotides read TGTGCCAGCAGCTTAGCGTTGGGGGACAGGGGTACTGAAGCTTTCTTT. Its translation: CASSLALGDRGTEAFF. The V call is TRBV7-9, the J call TRBJ1-1; 10 positions match TRBD1. CDR1 SEHNR and CDR2 FQNEAQ come from the germline V gene (reference sequence). The CDR3 sequence is 16 residues long. Trimming removed 0 bases from V and 5 bases from J; junction bases left unmatched: 6.

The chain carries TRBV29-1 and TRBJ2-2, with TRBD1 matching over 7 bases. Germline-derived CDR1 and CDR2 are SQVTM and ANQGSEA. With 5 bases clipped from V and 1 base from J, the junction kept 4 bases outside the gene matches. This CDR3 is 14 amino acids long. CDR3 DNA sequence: TGCAGCGTTTTAAGGGACAGGAACACCGGGGAGCTGTTTTTT. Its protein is CSVLRDRNTGELFF.

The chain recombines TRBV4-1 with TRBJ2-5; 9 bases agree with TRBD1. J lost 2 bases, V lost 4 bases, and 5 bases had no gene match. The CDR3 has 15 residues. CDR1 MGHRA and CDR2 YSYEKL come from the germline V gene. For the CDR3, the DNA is TGCGCCAGCAGCCCCTCCGGGACAGGGCAAGAGACCCAGTACTTC. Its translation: CASSPSGTGQETQYF.

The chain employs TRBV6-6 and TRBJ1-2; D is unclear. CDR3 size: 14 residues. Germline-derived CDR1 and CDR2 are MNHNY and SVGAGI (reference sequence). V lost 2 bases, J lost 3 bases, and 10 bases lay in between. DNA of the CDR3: TGTGCCAGCAGTTACGGAGGAAAGGACTATGGCTACACCTTC. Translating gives CASSYGGKDYGYTF.

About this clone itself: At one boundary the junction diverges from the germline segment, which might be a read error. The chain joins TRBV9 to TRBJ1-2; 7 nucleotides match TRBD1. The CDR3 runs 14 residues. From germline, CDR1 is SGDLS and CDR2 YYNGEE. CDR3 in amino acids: CASSDRGLGSGFSF. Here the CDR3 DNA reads TGTGCCAGCAGCGACAGGGGTTTAGGTTCTGGGTTCTCCTTC. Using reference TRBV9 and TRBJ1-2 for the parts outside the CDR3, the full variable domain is DSGVTQTPKHLITATGQRVTLRCSPRSGDLSVYWYQQSLDQGLQFLIQYYNGEERAKGNILERFSAQQFPDLHSELNLSSLELGDSALYFCASSDRGLGSGFSFGSGTRLTVV.

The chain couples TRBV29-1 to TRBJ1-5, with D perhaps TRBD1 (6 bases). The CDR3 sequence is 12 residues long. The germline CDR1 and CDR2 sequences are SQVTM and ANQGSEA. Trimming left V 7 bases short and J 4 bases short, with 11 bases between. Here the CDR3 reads CSARTANQPQHF. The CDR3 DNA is TGCAGCGCCAGGACAGCGAATCAGCCCCAGCATTTT.

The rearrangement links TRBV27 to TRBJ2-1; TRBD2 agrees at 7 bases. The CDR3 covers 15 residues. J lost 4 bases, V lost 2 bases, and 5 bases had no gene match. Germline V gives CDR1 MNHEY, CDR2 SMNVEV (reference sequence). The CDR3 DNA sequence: TGTGCCAGCAGTTTAATTCGCGGGAGTTACAATGAGCAGTTCTTC. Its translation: CASSLIRGSYNEQFF.

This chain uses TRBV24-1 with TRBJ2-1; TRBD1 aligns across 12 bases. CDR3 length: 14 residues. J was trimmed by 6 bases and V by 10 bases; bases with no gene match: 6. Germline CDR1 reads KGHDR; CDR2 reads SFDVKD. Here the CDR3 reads CATAGDRGRNEQFF. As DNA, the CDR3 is TGTGCCACGGCCGGGGACAGGGGGCGCAATGAGCAGTTCTTC.

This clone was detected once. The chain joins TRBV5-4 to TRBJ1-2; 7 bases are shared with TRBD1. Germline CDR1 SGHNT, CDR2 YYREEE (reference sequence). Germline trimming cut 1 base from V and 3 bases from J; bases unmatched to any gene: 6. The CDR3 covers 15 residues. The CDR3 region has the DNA TGTGCCAGCAGCTTGACCGACAGGGACGACTATGGCTACACCTTC. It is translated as CASSLTDRDDYGYTF.

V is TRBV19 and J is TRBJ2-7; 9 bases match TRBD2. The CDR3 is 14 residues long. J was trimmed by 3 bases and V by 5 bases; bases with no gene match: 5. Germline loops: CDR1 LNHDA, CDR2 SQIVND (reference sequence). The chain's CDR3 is CASSVSGSLYEQYF. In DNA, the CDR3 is TGTGCCAGTAGTGTTAGCGGGAGCCTCTACGAGCAGTACTTC.

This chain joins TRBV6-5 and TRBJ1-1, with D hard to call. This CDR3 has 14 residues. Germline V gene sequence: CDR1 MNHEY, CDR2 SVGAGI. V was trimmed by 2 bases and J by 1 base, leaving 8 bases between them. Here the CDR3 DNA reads TGTGCCAGCAGTTACAAGAGAGCGAACACTGAAGCTTTCTTT. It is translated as CASSYKRANTEAFF.

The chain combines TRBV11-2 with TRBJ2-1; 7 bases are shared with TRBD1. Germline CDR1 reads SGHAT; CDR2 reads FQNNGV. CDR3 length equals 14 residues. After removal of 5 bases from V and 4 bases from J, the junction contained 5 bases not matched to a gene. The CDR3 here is CASSRRDSYNEQFF. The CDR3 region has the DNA TGTGCCAGCAGCAGAAGGGACAGTTACAATGAGCAGTTCTTC.

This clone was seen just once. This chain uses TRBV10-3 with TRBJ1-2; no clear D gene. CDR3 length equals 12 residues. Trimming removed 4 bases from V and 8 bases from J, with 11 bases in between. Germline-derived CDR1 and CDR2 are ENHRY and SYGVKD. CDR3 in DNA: TGTGCCATCAGTGGTACCGCACAAGGCTACACCTTC. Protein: CAISGTAQGYTF.

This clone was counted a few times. CDR3 residues: CSVERGWDEQFF. The CDR3 nucleotides are TGCAGCGTTGAAAGGGGGTGGGATGAGCAGTTCTTC. The rearrangement uses TRBV29-1 and TRBJ2-1; D may be TRBD1 (6 bases). Trimming shortened V by 2 bases and J by 8 bases, and 10 bases separated the two germline ends. Germline values: CDR1 SQVTM, CDR2 ANQGSEA. This CDR3 spans 12 amino acids.

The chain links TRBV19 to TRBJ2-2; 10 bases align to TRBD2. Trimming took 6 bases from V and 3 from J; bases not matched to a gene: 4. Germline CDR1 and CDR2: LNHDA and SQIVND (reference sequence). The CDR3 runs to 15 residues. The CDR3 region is CASRKLAGDTGELFF. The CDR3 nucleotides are TGTGCCAGTAGGAAGCTAGCGGGAGACACCGGGGAGCTGTTTTTT.

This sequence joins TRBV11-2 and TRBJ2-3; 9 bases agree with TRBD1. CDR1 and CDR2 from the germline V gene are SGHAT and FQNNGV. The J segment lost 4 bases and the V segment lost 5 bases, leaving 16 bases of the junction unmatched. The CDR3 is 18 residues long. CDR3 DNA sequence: TGTGCCAGCAGCCGATATATAACTACCGGGACAGGGCCAGATACGCAGTATTTT. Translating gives CASSRYITTGTGPDTQYF.

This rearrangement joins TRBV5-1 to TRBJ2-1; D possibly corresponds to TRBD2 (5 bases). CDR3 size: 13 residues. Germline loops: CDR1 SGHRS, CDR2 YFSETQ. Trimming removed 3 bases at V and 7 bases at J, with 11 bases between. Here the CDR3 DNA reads TGCGCCAGCAGCTCGGTGACGGGGAATGAGCAGTTCTTC. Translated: CASSSVTGNEQFF.

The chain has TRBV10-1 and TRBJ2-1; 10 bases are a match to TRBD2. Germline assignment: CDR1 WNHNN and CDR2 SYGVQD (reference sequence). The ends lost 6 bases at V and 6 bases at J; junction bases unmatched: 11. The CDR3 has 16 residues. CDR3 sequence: CASSLVASGSTNEQFF. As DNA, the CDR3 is TGCGCCAGCAGCCTGGTTGCTAGCGGGAGCACCAATGAGCAGTTCTTC.

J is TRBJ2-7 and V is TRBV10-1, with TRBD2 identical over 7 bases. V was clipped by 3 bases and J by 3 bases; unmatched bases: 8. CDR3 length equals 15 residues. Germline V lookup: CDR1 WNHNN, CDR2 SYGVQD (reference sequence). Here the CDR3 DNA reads TGCGCCAGCAGTGAAAGCGGGACGGGGCTCTACGAGCAGTACTTC. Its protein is CASSESGTGLYEQYF.

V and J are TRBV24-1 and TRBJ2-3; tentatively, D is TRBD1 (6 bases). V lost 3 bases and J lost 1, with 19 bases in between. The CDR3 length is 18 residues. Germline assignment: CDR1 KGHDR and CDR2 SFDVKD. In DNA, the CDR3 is TGTGCCACCAGTGATCAGGCCCCAGGGGCGGCACGCACAGATACGCAGTATTTT. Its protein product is CATSDQAPGAARTDTQYF.

CDR3 loop: CASSLQREGWEQYF. The CDR3 DNA reads TGCGCCAGCAGCTTGCAGCGGGAGGGCTGGGAGCAGTACTTC. This chain connects TRBV5-1 to TRBJ2-7; 10 bases are shared with TRBD2. Losses at the gene ends were 1 base for V and 7 bases for J; bases not matched to a gene: 5. This CDR3 spans 14 amino acids. CDR1 is SGHRS and CDR2 is YFSETQ in the germline V gene.

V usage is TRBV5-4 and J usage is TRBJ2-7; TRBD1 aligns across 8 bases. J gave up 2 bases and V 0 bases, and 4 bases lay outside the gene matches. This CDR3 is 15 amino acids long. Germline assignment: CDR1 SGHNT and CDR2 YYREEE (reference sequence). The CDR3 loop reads CASSLAPTGAYEQYF. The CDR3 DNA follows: TGTGCCAGCAGCTTGGCACCGACAGGGGCCTACGAGCAGTACTTC. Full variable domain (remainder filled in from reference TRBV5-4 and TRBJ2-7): ETGVTQSPTHLIKTRGQQVTLRCSSQSGHNTVSWYQQALGQGPQFIFQYYREEENGRGNFPPRFSGLQFPNYSSELNVNALELDDSALYLCASSLAPTGAYEQYFGPGTRLTVT.